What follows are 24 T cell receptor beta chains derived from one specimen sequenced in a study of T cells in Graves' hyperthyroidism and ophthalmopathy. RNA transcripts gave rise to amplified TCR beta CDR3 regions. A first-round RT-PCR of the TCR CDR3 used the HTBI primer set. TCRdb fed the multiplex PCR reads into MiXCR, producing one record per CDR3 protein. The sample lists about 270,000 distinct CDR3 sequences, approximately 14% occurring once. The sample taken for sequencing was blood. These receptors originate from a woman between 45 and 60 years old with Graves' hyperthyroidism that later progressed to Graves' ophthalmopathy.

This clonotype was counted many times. CDR3 loop: CSARDYTRSQYF. For the CDR3, the DNA is TGCAGTGCTAGAGATTACACCCGATCGCAGTATTTT. The chain joins TRBV20-1 to TRBJ2-3; D remains unclear. The CDR3 extends over 12 amino acids. The germline V gene has CDR1 DFQATT and CDR2 SNEGSKA (reference sequence). Between the trimmed V and J ends, which lost 0 bases and 10 bases, there was a span of 11 bases.

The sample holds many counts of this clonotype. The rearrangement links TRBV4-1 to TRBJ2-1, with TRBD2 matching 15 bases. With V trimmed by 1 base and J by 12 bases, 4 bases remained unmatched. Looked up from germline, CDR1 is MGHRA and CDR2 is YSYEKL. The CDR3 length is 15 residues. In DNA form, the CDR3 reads TGCGCCAGCAGCCAAGGGACTAGCGGGAGGGCCGGGCAGTTCTTC. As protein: CASSQGTSGRAGQFF.

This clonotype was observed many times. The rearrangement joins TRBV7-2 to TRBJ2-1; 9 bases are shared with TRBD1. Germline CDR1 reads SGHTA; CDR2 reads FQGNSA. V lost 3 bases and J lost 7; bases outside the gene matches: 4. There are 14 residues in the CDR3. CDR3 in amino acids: CASSFDRGWNEQFF. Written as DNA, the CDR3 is TGTGCCAGCAGCTTTGACAGGGGGTGGAATGAGCAGTTCTTC.

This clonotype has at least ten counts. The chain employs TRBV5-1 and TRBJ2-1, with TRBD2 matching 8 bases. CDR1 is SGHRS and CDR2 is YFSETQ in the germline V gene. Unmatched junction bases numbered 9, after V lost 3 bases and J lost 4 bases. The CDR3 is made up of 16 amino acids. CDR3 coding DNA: TGCGCCAGCAGCTACGCTCCGGGACTAGGGTACAATGAGCAGTTCTTC. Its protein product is CASSYAPGLGYNEQFF.

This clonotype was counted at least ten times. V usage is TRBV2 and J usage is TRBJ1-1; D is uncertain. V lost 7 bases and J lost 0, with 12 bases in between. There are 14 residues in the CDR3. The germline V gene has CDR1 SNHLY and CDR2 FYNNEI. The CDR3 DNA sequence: TGTGCCAGCAAGTGGTCGGTCGTGAACACTGAAGCTTTCTTT. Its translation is CASKWSVVNTEAFF.

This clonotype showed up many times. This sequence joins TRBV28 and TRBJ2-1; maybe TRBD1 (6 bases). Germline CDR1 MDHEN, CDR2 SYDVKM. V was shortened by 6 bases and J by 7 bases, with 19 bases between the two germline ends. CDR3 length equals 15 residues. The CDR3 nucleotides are TGTGCCAGCAGCTCCTTTTTTGGAAGGGGGAATGAGCAGTTCTTC. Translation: CASSSFFGRGNEQFF.

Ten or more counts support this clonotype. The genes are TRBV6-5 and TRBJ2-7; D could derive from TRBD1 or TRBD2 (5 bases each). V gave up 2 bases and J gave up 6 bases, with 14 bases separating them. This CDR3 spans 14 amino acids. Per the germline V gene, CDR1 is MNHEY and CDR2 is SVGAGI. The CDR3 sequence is CASSYGGRLFEQYF. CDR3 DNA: TGTGCCAGCAGTTACGGGGGACGGCTCTTCGAGCAGTACTTC.

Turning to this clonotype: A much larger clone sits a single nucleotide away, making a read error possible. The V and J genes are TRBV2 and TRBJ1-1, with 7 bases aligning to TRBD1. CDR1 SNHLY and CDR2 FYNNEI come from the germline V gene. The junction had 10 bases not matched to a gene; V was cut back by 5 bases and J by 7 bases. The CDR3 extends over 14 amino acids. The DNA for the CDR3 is TGTGCCAGCAGTTCAGACAGGGTTAACCTTGAAGCTTTCTTT. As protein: CASSSDRVNLEAFF.

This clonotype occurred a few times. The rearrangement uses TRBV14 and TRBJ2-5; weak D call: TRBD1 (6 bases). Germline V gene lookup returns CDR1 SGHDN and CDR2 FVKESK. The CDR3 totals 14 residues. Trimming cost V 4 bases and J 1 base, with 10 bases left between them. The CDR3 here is CASSPWTVQETQYF. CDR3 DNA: TGTGCCAGCAGCCCCTGGACAGTCCAAGAGACCCAGTACTTC. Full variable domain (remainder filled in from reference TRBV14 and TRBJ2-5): EAGVTQFPSHSVIEKGQTVTLRCDPISGHDNLYWYRRVMGKEIKFLLHFVKESKQDESGMPNNRFLAERTGGTYSTLKVQPAELEDSGVYFCASSPWTVQETQYFGPGTRLLVL.

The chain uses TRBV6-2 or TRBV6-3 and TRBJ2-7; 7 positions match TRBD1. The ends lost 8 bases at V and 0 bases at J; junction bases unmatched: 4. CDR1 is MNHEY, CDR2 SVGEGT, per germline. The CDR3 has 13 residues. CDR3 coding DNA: TGTGCCAGCGTATCAGGGGGCTCCTACGAGCAGTACTTC. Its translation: CASVSGGSYEQYF.

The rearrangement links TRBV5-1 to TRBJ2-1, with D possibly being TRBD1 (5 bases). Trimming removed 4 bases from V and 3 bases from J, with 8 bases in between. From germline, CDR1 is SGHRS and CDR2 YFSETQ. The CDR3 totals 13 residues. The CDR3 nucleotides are TGCGCCAGCAGCGGGGCAGGCTACAATGAGCAGTTCTTC. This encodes CASSGAGYNEQFF.

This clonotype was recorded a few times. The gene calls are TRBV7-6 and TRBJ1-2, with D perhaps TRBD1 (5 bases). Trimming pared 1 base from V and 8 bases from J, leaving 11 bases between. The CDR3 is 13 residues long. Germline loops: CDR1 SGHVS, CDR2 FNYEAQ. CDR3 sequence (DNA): TGTGCCAGCAGCTTAGATCAGGGTGGCGGCTACACCTTC. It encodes CASSLDQGGGYTF.

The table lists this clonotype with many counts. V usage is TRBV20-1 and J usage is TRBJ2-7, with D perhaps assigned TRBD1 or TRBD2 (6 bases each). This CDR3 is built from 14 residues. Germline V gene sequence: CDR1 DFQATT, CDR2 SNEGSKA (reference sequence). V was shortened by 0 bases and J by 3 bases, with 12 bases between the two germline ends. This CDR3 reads CSARDGGSYYEQYF. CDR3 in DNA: TGCAGTGCTAGAGACGGGGGCTCTTACTACGAGCAGTACTTC.

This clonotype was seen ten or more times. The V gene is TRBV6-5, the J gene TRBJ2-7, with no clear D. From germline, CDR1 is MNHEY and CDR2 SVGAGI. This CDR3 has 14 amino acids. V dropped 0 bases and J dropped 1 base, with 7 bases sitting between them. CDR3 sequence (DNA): TGTGCCAGCAGTTACTCAGCCCTTTCCTACGAGCAGTACTTC. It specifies CASSYSALSYEQYF.

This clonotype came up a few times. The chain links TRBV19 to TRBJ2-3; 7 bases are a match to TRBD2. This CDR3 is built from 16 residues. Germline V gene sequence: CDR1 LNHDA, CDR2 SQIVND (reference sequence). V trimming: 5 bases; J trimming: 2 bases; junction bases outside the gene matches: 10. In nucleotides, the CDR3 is TGTGCCAGTAGTCCGCAAGCGGGACTTCCCACAGATACGCAGTATTTT. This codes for CASSPQAGLPTDTQYF.

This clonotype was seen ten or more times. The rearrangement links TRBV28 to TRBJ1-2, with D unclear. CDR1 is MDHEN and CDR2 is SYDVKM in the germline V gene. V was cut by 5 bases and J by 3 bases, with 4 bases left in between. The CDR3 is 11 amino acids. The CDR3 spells CASSPDYGYTF. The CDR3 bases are TGTGCCAGCAGTCCTGACTATGGCTACACCTTC.

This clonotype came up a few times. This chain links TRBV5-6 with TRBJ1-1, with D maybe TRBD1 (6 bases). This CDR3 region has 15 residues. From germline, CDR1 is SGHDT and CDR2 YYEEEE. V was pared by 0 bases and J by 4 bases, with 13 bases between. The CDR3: CASSLDSQGRTEAFF. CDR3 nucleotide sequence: TGTGCCAGCAGCTTGGATAGTCAGGGGCGCACTGAAGCTTTCTTT.

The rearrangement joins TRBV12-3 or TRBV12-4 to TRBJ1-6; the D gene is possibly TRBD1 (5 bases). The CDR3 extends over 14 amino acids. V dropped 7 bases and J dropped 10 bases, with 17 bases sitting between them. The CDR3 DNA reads TGTGCCAGCACACCAATTCCAGGGAACTCACCCCTCCACTTT. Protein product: CASTPIPGNSPLHF.

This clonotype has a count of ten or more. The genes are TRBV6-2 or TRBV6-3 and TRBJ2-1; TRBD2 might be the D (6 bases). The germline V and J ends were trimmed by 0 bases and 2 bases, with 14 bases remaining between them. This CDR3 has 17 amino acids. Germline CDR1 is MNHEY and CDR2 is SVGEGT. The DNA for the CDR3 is TGTGCCAGCAGTTACTCCTTGTGGGGGGAGGCCTACAATGAGCAGTTCTTC. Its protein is CASSYSLWGEAYNEQFF.

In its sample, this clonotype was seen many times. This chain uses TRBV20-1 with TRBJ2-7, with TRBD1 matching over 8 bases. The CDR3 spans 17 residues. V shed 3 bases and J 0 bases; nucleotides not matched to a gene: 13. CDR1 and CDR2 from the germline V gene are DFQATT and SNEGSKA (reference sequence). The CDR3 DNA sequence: TGCAGTGCTAGCCTGGTCACAAGGGACAGGACCTCCTACGAGCAGTACTTC. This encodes CSASLVTRDRTSYEQYF.

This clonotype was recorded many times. The CDR3 region is CASYQLGTGSSYEQYF. The CDR3 DNA is TGTGCCAGCTACCAACTAGGGACAGGGAGCTCCTACGAGCAGTACTTC. The V and J genes are TRBV28 and TRBJ2-7; TRBD1 matches at 9 bases. The junction had 11 bases not matched to a gene; V was cut back by 8 bases and J by 0 bases. Germline-derived CDR1 and CDR2 are MDHEN and SYDVKM. The CDR3 loop spans 16 amino acids.

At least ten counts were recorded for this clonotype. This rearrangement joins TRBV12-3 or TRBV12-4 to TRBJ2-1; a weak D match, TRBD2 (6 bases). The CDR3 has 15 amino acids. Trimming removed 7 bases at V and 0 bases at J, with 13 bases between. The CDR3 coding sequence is TGTGCCAGCACTTCAAGCGGGCACTCCTACAATGAGCAGTTCTTC. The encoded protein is CASTSSGHSYNEQFF.

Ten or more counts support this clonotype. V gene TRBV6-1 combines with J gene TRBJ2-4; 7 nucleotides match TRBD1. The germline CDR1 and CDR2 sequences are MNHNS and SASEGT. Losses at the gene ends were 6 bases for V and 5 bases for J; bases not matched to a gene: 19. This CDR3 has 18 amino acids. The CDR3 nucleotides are TGTGCCAGCAGCGCAACAGGGGCGGCGTCCGCTAAACAAAACATTCAGTACTTC. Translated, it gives CASSATGAASAKQNIQYF.

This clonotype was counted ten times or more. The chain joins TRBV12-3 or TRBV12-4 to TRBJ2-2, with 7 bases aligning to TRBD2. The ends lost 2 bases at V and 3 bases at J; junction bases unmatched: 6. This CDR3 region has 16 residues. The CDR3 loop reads CASSLRASGHTGELFF. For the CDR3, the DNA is TGTGCCAGCAGTTTACGGGCTAGCGGTCACACCGGGGAGCTGTTTTTT.